The rows below give T cell receptor beta chains drawn from one sample of a study of blood T cells in healthy people across ages. TCRdb re-called the 5' RACE reads with MiXCR, one entry per CDR3 protein. The table shows 1,100,000 or so distinct CDR3 sequences, with 35% to 50% occurring only once. Material: blood. These receptors originate from a woman in her fifties or sixties in good health. CDR3s include the opening cysteine and the closing phenylalanine or tryptophan. A D gene is named only where the DNA matches it firmly. Clone size is shown for a subset of rows, as once, few, many or a class of expanded clone.

clone size: few; J gene: TRBJ2-1; D gene: .; V gene: TRBV27; CDR3 DNA: TGTGCCAGCAGTTTATCGTGGGGGGCGCTAAATGAGCAGTTCTTC; CDR3 protein: CASSLSWGALNEQFF
clone size: .; J gene: TRBJ2-4; D gene: TRBD2; V gene: TRBV12-3/TRBV12-4; CDR3 DNA: TGTGCCAGCAGTCTAGCGGGAGTAGTCAATGAGCAGTACTTC; CDR3 protein: CASSLAGVVNEQYF
clone size: .; J gene: TRBJ2-7; D gene: TRBD1; V gene: TRBV6-5; CDR3 DNA: TGTGCCAGCACGGGACAGGGAATCTCCGAGCAGTACTTC; CDR3 protein: CASTGQGISEQYF
clone size: few; J gene: TRBJ2-6; D gene: .; V gene: TRBV20-1; CDR3 DNA: TGCAGTGCTGCCCTTTGGATCGCCATCTTGGGCTCTGGGGCCAACGTCCTGACTTTC; CDR3 protein: CSAALWIAILGSGANVLTF
clone size: .; J gene: TRBJ2-7; D gene: TRBD2; V gene: TRBV25-1; CDR3 DNA: TGTGCCAGCAGTGAGGAGACTAGCGGGTTGCAGTACTTC; CDR3 protein: CASSEETSGLQYF
clone size: .; J gene: TRBJ2-1; D gene: TRBD2; V gene: TRBV4-1; CDR3 DNA: TGCGCCAGCAGCCAAGGAGGCGGGAGGGCCTACAATGAGCAGTTCTTC; CDR3 protein: CASSQGGGRAYNEQFF
clone size: .; J gene: TRBJ2-1; D gene: TRBD2; V gene: TRBV3-1; CDR3 DNA: TGTGCCAGCAGCCAAGATTGGACTAGCGGGAGGCTTCAGTTCTTC; CDR3 protein: CASSQDWTSGRLQFF
clone size: many; J gene: TRBJ2-4; D gene: TRBD2; V gene: TRBV15; CDR3 DNA: TGTGCCACCAGCAGAGATCCACTAGCGTTTGCCAAAAACATTCAGTACTTC; CDR3 protein: CATSRDPLAFAKNIQYF
clone size: few; J gene: TRBJ1-1; D gene: .; V gene: TRBV6-2/TRBV6-3; CDR3 DNA: TGTGCCAGCAGTTACCCGGCCGGCGGGACGTTGACTGAAGCTTTCTTT; CDR3 protein: CASSYPAGGTLTEAFF
clone size: .; J gene: TRBJ2-7; D gene: TRBD2; V gene: TRBV5-1; CDR3 DNA: TGCGCCAGCACCCCCGGGACTAGCGGCTACGAGCAGTACTTC; CDR3 protein: CASTPGTSGYEQYF
clone size: .; J gene: TRBJ2-2; D gene: .; V gene: TRBV6-5; CDR3 DNA: TGTGCCAGCAGTTACTCGCCGGAAACGAACACCGGGGAGCTGTTTTTT; CDR3 protein: CASSYSPETNTGELFF
clone size: .; J gene: TRBJ2-1; D gene: .; V gene: TRBV7-9; CDR3 DNA: TGTTCCAGCAGCTTAGCCGGGGATGAGCAGTTCTTC; CDR3 protein: CSSSLAGDEQFF
clone size: .; J gene: TRBJ1-5; D gene: TRBD1; V gene: TRBV20-1; CDR3 DNA: TGCAGTGCCGCAGGGGGACAGGGGGCTAATCAGCCCCAGCATTTT; CDR3 protein: CSAAGGQGANQPQHF
clone size: .; J gene: TRBJ2-1; D gene: .; V gene: TRBV10-3; CDR3 DNA: TGTGCCATCAGTGAGTCGCAGGAGCCCAACAATGAGCAGTTCTTC; CDR3 protein: CAISESQEPNNEQFF
clone size: .; J gene: TRBJ1-5; D gene: TRBD1; V gene: TRBV20-1; CDR3 DNA: TGCAGCGCGCCAGTCCCAGGGGGAAAAAATCCGCCCCAGCATTTT; CDR3 protein: CSAPVPGGKNPPQHF
clone size: .; J gene: TRBJ1-1; D gene: .; V gene: TRBV12-3/TRBV12-4; CDR3 DNA: TGTGCCAGCAGTTTGGGCAGAGCAAACACTGAAGCTTTCTTT; CDR3 protein: CASSLGRANTEAFF
clone size: few; J gene: TRBJ2-5; D gene: TRBD2; V gene: TRBV10-1; CDR3 DNA: TGCGCCAGGACATTGGGACTAGCGGAAGAGACCCAGTACTTC; CDR3 protein: CARTLGLAEETQYF
clone size: few; J gene: TRBJ1-5; D gene: TRBD1; V gene: TRBV20-1; CDR3 DNA: TGCAGTGCTAGTTCTGGACAGGGGCATCAGCCCCAGCATTTT; CDR3 protein: CSASSGQGHQPQHF
clone size: .; J gene: TRBJ2-7; D gene: .; V gene: TRBV21-1; CDR3 DNA: TGTGCCAGCAGCAAAGAAAACCGGGACAGCTACGAGCAGTACTTC; CDR3 protein: CASSKENRDSYEQYF
clone size: few; J gene: TRBJ2-3; D gene: TRBD1; V gene: TRBV18; CDR3 DNA: TGTGCCAGCTCTGGACTCCAGGGGGCTGGCACAGATACGCAGTATTTT; CDR3 protein: CASSGLQGAGTDTQYF
clone size: few; J gene: TRBJ2-3; D gene: TRBD2; V gene: TRBV9; CDR3 DNA: TGTGCCAGCAGCCACCGGACTAGCGGGAGGGCCAACACAGATACGCAGTATTTT; CDR3 protein: CASSHRTSGRANTDTQYF
clone size: .; J gene: TRBJ2-7; D gene: .; V gene: TRBV20-1; CDR3 DNA: TGCAGTGCTAGAGATCTAGGGGACCCCTACGAGCAGTACTTC; CDR3 protein: CSARDLGDPYEQYF
clone size: .; J gene: TRBJ2-5; D gene: TRBD2; V gene: TRBV2; CDR3 DNA: TGTGCCAGCAGTCCCCACCCTAGCGGCCTCCAAGAGACCCAGTACTTC; CDR3 protein: CASSPHPSGLQETQYF
clone size: .; J gene: TRBJ2-3; D gene: TRBD2; V gene: TRBV10-1; CDR3 DNA: TGCGCCAGCTTAGCGGGTACTAGCACAGATACGCAGTATTTT; CDR3 protein: CASLAGTSTDTQYF
clone size: few; J gene: TRBJ2-5; D gene: .; V gene: TRBV5-5; CDR3 DNA: TGTGCCAGCAGCTTTTTCCGAGCGGAAGAGACCCAGTACTTC; CDR3 protein: CASSFFRAEETQYF
clone size: .; J gene: TRBJ2-7; D gene: TRBD1; V gene: TRBV20-1; CDR3 DNA: TGCAGTGCGTCACGGCAAAGGGGACAGGGGTACGAGCAGTACTTC; CDR3 protein: CSASRQRGQGYEQYF
clone size: .; J gene: TRBJ2-6; D gene: .; V gene: TRBV11-2; CDR3 DNA: TGTGCCAGCAGCTTAGGGGCCAGGGGTTCAGGGGCCAACGTCCTGACTTTC; CDR3 protein: CASSLGARGSGANVLTF
clone size: few; J gene: TRBJ2-7; D gene: TRBD2; V gene: TRBV11-2; CDR3 DNA: TGTGCCAGCAGCTCTCTCGGGGGGTCCTACGAGCAGTACTTC; CDR3 protein: CASSSLGGSYEQYF
clone size: .; J gene: TRBJ2-7; D gene: .; V gene: TRBV4-2; CDR3 DNA: TGTGCCAGCAGCCAAGATAGTCGGGACCGTTTCTACGAGCAGTACTTC; CDR3 protein: CASSQDSRDRFYEQYF
clone size: .; J gene: TRBJ2-3; D gene: TRBD2; V gene: TRBV10-1; CDR3 DNA: TGCGCCAGCAGTGATGGTCTAGCGGGAGTAGTAGATACGCAGTATTTT; CDR3 protein: CASSDGLAGVVDTQYF
clone size: few; J gene: TRBJ2-1; D gene: TRBD1; V gene: TRBV12-3/TRBV12-4; CDR3 DNA: TGTGCCAGCAGTTTACCAGGACAGGGGTCGAATGAGCAGTTCTTC; CDR3 protein: CASSLPGQGSNEQFF
clone size: .; J gene: TRBJ2-1; D gene: TRBD2; V gene: TRBV5-6; CDR3 DNA: TGTGCCAGCAGCTTGGGGCTAGCGGGAGGGATACTGCACAATGAGCAGTTCTTC; CDR3 protein: CASSLGLAGGILHNEQFF
clone size: .; J gene: TRBJ2-6; D gene: .; V gene: TRBV2; CDR3 DNA: TGTGCCAGCATGTGGAGGGGCGAGGCGAACGTCCTGACTTTC; CDR3 protein: CASMWRGEANVLTF
clone size: few; J gene: TRBJ2-5; D gene: .; V gene: TRBV7-9; CDR3 DNA: TGTGCCAGCAGCTTAACTAATGGAGAGACCCAGTACTTC; CDR3 protein: CASSLTNGETQYF
clone size: .; J gene: TRBJ2-5; D gene: TRBD2; V gene: TRBV4-1; CDR3 DNA: TGCGTCGGCAGCCAGGGACTAGCGGTCCACGGGACCCAGTACTTC; CDR3 protein: CVGSQGLAVHGTQYF
clone size: few; J gene: TRBJ2-7; D gene: TRBD2; V gene: TRBV29-1; CDR3 DNA: TGCAGCGTTGGGGCTGGCGGGAGGGCCTATGAGCAGTACTTC; CDR3 protein: CSVGAGGRAYEQYF
clone size: .; J gene: TRBJ1-1; D gene: TRBD1; V gene: TRBV6-5; CDR3 DNA: TGTGCCAGCAGAACCGGGACAGGTGAAGCTTTCTTT; CDR3 protein: CASRTGTGEAFF
clone size: few; J gene: TRBJ1-1; D gene: .; V gene: TRBV10-2; CDR3 DNA: TGCGCCAGCAGTGGGGGCTCTGAAGCTTTCTTT; CDR3 protein: CASSGGSEAFF
clone size: .; J gene: TRBJ2-1; D gene: .; V gene: TRBV12-3/TRBV12-4; CDR3 DNA: TGTGCCAGCAGTTTAACGGACGGGTACAATGAGCAGTTCTTC; CDR3 protein: CASSLTDGYNEQFF
clone size: few; J gene: TRBJ2-3; D gene: TRBD2; V gene: TRBV5-1; CDR3 DNA: TGCGCCAGCAGCTTGGAAGTAGCGGGACTCACAGATACGCAGTATTTT; CDR3 protein: CASSLEVAGLTDTQYF
clone size: .; J gene: TRBJ2-1; D gene: .; V gene: TRBV11-1; CDR3 DNA: TGTGCCAGCAGCCCCGACCCTCGGGACTCCTCTACGTGGGTCAATGAGCAGTTCTTC; CDR3 protein: CASSPDPRDSSTWVNEQFF
clone size: .; J gene: TRBJ2-3; D gene: .; V gene: TRBV7-8; CDR3 DNA: TGTGCCAGCAGCTTAGCCAGGACAGCCAGGACAGATACGCAGTATTTT; CDR3 protein: CASSLARTARTDTQYF
clone size: once; J gene: TRBJ2-7; D gene: TRBD1; V gene: TRBV7-9; CDR3 DNA: TGTGCCAGCAGTGTCAGTTTTGGGACAGCGGCCTACGAGCAGTACTTC; CDR3 protein: CASSVSFGTAAYEQYF
clone size: .; J gene: TRBJ2-5; D gene: .; V gene: TRBV5-6; CDR3 DNA: TGTGCCAGCAGCTCGCCAGGGCAAGGACTATTCGCGGGCGGGCAGTACTTC; CDR3 protein: CASSSPGQGLFAGGQYF
clone size: .; J gene: TRBJ2-1; D gene: TRBD2; V gene: TRBV11-2; CDR3 DNA: TGTGCCAGCAGCTTAGACGGGGCCGGGACTAGCGATTACAATGAGCAGTTCTTC; CDR3 protein: CASSLDGAGTSDYNEQFF
clone size: .; J gene: TRBJ2-5; D gene: TRBD1; V gene: TRBV3-1; CDR3 DNA: TGTGCCAGCAGCCATGCGGGGACAGGGAAAGAGACCCAGTACTTC; CDR3 protein: CASSHAGTGKETQYF
clone size: .; J gene: TRBJ2-3; D gene: TRBD2; V gene: TRBV29-1; CDR3 DNA: TGCAGCGTTGAACAACTTACTAGCGGGAGGAGTACAGATACGCAGTATTTT; CDR3 protein: CSVEQLTSGRSTDTQYF
clone size: .; J gene: TRBJ2-5; D gene: .; V gene: TRBV12-5; CDR3 DNA: TGTGCTAGTGGTTTGGACACCTTTTACAATGAGCAGTACTTC; CDR3 protein: CASGLDTFYNEQYF
clone size: few; J gene: TRBJ2-3; D gene: TRBD2; V gene: TRBV7-9; CDR3 DNA: TGTGCCAGCAGCTTAAGCGGGAGAAGTACAGATACGCAGTATTTT; CDR3 protein: CASSLSGRSTDTQYF
clone size: .; J gene: TRBJ2-5; D gene: .; V gene: TRBV6-2/TRBV6-3; CDR3 DNA: TGTGCCAGCAGTTACGGACAGTTAGAGACCCAGTACTTC; CDR3 protein: CASSYGQLETQYF
clone size: .; J gene: TRBJ2-4; D gene: TRBD2; V gene: TRBV20-1; CDR3 DNA: TGCAGTGCTAGGGGAACTAGCGCTAGTATTCAGTACTTC; CDR3 protein: CSARGTSASIQYF
clone size: few; J gene: TRBJ1-1; D gene: TRBD1; V gene: TRBV7-2; CDR3 DNA: TGTGCCAGCAGCGACCGGACAGGATCCCCTGAAGCTTTCTTT; CDR3 protein: CASSDRTGSPEAFF
clone size: .; J gene: TRBJ1-1; D gene: .; V gene: TRBV5-1; CDR3 DNA: TGCGCCAGCAGCTTTACCCAGAGGTCGACTGAAGCTTTCTTT; CDR3 protein: CASSFTQRSTEAFF
clone size: few; J gene: TRBJ1-2; D gene: .; V gene: TRBV7-8; CDR3 DNA: TGTGCCAGCAGCCTACAGGAGAGGGCCTATGGCTACACCTTC; CDR3 protein: CASSLQERAYGYTF
clone size: few; J gene: TRBJ2-3; D gene: .; V gene: TRBV28; CDR3 DNA: TGTGCCAGCAGTCCCTCCGACAGCACAGATACGCAGTATTTT; CDR3 protein: CASSPSDSTDTQYF